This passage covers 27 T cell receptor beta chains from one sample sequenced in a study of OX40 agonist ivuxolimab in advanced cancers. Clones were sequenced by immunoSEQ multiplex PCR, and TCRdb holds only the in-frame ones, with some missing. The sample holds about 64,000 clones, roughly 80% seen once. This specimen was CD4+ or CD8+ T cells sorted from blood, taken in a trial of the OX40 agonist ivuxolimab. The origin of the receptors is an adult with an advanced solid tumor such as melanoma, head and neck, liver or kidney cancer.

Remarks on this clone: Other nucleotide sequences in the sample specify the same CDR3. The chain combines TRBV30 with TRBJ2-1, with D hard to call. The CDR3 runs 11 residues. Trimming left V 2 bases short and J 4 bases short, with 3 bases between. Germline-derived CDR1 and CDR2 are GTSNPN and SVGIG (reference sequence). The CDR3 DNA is TGTGCCTGGAGTCCATACAATGAGCAGTTCTTC. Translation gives CAWSPYNEQFF.

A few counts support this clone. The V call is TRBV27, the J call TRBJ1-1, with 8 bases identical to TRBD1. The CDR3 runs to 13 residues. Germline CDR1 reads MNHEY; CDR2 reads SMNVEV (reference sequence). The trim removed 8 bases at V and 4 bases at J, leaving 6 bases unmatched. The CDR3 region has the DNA TGTGCCAGCCGAGACAGGGGATCCACTGAAGCTTTCTTT. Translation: CASRDRGSTEAFF.

The CDR3, as DNA: TGTGCCTTCCCAGCCCGGAACTATGGCTACACCTTC. Its protein product is CAFPARNYGYTF. V gene TRBV30 combines with J gene TRBJ1-2; D remains ambiguous. CDR1 is GTSNPN, CDR2 SVGIG, per germline (reference sequence). Trimming shortened V by 7 bases and J by 2 bases, and 11 bases separated the two germline ends. The CDR3 has 12 residues.

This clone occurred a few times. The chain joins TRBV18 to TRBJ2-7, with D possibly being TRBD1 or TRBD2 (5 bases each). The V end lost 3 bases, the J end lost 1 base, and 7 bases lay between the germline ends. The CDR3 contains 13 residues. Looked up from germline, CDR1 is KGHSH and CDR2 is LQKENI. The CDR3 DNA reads TGTGCCAGCTCACCGGGGGATTCCTACGAGCAGTACTTC. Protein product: CASSPGDSYEQYF.

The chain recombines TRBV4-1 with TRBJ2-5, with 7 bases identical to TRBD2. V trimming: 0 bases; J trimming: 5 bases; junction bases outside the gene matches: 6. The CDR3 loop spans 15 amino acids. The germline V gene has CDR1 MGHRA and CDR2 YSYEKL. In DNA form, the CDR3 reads TGCGCCAGCAGCCAAGATTGGGGAGGGCAGGAGACCCAGTACTTC. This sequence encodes CASSQDWGGQETQYF.

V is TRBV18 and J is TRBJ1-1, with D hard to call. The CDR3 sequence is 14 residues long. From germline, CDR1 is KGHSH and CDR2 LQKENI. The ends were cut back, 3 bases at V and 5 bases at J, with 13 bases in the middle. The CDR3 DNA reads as TGTGCCAGCTCACCTTACGGGGAGATAACTGAAGCTTTCTTT. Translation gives CASSPYGEITEAFF.

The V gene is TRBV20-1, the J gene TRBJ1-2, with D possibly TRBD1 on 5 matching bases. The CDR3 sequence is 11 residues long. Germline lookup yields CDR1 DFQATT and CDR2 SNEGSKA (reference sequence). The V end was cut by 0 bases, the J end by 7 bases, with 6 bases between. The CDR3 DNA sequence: TGCAGTGCTAGAGACAGGGTTGGCTACACCTTC. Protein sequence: CSARDRVGYTF.

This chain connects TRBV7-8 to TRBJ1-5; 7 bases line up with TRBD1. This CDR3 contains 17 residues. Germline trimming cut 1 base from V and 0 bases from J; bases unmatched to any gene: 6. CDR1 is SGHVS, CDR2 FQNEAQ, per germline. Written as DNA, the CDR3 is TGTGCCAGCAGCTTAGTCGGGACAGCCTATAGCAATCAGCCCCAGCATTTT. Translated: CASSLVGTAYSNQPQHF.

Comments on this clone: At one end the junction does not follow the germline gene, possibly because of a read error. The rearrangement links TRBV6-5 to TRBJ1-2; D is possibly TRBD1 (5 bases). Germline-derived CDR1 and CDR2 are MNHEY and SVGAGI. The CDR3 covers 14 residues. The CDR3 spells CASSRSDRGYGCTF. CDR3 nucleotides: TGTGCCAGCAGCCGCTCCGACAGAGGCTATGGCTGCACCTTC.

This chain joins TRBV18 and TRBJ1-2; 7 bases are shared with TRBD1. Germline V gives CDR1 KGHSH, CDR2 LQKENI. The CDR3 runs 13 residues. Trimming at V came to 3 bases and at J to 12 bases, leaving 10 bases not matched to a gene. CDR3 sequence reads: CASSPLTGDLHTF. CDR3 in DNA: TGTGCCAGCTCACCTTTAACAGGGGATTTGCACACCTTC.

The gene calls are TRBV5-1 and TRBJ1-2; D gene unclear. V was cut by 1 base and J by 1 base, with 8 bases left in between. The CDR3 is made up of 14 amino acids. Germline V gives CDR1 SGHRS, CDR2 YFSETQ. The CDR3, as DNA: TGCGCCAGCAGCTTGAAAGGTGATAACTATGGCTACACCTTC. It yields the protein CASSLKGDNYGYTF.

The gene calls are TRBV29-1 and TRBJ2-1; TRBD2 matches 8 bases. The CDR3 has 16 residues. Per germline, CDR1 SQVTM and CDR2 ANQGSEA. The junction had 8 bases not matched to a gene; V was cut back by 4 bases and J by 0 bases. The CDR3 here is CSVVGLAVSSYNEQFF. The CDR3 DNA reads TGCAGCGTTGTCGGACTAGCCGTAAGCTCCTACAATGAGCAGTTCTTC.

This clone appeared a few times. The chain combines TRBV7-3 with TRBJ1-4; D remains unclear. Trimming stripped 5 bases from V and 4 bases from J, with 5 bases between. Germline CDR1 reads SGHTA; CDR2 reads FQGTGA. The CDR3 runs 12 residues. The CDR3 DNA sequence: TGTGCCAGCAGCATCGGTAATGAAAAACTGTTTTTT. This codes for CASSIGNEKLFF.

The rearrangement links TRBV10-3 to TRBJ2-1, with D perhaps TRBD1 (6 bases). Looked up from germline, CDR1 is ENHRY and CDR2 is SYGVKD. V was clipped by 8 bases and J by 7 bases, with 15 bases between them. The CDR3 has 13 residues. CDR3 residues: CAIESQQGNEQFF. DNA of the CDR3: TGTGCCATCGAATCCCAACAGGGAAATGAGCAGTTCTTC.

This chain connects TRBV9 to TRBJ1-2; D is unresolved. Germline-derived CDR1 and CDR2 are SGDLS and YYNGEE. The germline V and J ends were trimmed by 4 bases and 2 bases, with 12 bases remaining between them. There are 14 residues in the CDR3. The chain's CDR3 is CASSIDLGNYGYTF. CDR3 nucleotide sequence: TGTGCCAGCAGCATAGACCTGGGGAACTATGGCTACACCTTC.

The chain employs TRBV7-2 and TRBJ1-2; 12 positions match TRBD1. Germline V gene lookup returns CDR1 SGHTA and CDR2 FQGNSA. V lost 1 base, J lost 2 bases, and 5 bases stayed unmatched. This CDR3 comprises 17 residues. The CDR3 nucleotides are TGTGCCAGCAGCTTAGGGGACAGGGGGCTTCCAAACTATGGCTACACCTTC. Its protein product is CASSLGDRGLPNYGYTF.

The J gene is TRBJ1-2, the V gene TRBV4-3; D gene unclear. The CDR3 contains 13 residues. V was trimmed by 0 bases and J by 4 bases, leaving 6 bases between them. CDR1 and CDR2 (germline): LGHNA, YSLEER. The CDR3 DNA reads TGCGCCAGCAGCCAAGAGGGGATCTATGGCTACACCTTC. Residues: CASSQEGIYGYTF.

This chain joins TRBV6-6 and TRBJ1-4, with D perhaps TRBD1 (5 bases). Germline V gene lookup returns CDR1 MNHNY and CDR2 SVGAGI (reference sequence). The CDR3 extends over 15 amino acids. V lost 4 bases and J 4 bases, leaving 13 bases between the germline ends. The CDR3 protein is CASSLRTDINEKLFF. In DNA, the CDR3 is TGTGCCAGCAGTTTACGGACGGACATTAATGAAAAACTGTTTTTT.

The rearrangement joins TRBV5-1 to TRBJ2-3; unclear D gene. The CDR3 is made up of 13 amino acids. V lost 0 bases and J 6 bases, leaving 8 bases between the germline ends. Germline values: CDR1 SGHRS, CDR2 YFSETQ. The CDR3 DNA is TGCGCCAGCAGCTTGGCTACTCGGGATACGCAGTATTTT. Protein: CASSLATRDTQYF.

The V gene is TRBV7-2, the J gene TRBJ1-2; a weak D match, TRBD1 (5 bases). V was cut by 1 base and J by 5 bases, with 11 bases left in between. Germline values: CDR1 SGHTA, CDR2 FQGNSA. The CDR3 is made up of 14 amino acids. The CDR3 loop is CASSLGGGNYGYTF. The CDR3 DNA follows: TGTGCCAGCAGCTTAGGCGGGGGGAATTATGGCTACACCTTC.

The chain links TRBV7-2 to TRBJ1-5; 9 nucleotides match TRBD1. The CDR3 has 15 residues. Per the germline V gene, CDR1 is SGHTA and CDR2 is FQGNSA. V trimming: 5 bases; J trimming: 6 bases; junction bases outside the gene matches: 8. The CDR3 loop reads CASSIQQGASQPQHF. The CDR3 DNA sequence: TGTGCCAGCAGCATACAACAGGGGGCGAGTCAGCCCCAGCATTTT.

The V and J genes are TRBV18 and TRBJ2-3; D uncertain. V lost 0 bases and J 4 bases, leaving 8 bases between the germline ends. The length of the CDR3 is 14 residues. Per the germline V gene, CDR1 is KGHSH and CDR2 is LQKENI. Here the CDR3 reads CASSPPAVADTQYF. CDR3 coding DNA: TGTGCCAGCTCACCACCGGCCGTTGCAGATACGCAGTATTTT.

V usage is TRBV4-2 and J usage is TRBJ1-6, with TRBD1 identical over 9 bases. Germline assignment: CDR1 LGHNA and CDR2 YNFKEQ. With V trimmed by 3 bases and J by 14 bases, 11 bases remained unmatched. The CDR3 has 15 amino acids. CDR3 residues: CASSQAGQGRVALHF. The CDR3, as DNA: TGTGCCAGCAGCCAGGCGGGACAGGGTAGGGTAGCCCTCCACTTT.

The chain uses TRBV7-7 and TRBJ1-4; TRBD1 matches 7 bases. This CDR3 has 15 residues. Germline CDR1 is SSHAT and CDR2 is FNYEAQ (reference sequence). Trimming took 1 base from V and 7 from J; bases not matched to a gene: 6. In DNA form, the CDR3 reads TGTGCCAGCAGCTTAGGACAGGGATCTGCTGAAAAACTGTTTTTT. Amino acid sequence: CASSLGQGSAEKLFF.

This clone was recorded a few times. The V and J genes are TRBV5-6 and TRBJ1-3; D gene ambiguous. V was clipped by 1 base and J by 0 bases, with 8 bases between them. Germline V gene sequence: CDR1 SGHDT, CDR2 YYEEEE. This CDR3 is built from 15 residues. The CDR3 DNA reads TGTGCCAGCAGCTTGTTCGGCGGCTCTGGAAACACCATATATTTT. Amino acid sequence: CASSLFGGSGNTIYF.

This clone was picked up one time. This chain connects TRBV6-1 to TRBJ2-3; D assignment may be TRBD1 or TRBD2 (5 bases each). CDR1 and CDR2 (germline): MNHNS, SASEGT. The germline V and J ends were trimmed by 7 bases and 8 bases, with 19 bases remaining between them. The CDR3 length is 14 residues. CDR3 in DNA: TGTGCCAGCATGGCCGGCCCGGGGCGGAGTACGCAGTATTTT. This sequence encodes CASMAGPGRSTQYF.

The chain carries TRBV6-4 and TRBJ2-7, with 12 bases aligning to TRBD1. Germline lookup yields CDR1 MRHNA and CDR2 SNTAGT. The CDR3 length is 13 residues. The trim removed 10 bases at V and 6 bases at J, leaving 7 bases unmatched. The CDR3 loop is CATPPGQGAEQYF. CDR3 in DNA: TGTGCCACCCCACCGGGACAGGGGGCCGAGCAGTACTTC.